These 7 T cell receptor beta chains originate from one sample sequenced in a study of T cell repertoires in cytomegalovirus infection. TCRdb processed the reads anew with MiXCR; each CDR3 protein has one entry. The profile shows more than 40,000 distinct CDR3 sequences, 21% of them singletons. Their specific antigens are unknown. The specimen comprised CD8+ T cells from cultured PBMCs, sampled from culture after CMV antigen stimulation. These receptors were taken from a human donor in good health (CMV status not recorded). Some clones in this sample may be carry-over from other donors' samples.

CDR3 sequence: CASRQLAGGVNTGELFF. The CDR3 DNA follows: TGTGCCAGCAGACAACTAGCGGGGGGCGTAAACACCGGGGAGCTGTTTTTT. The chain has TRBV7-6 and TRBJ2-2; TRBD2 agrees at 12 bases. The CDR3 totals 17 residues. Germline lookup yields CDR1 SGHVS and CDR2 FNYEAQ. V gave up 6 bases and J gave up 2 bases; unmatched junction bases: 7.

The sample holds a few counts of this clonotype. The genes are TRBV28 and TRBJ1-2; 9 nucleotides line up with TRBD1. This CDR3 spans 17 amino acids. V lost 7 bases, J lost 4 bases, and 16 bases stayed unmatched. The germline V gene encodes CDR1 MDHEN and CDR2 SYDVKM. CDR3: CASNLVGQGPRGYGYTF. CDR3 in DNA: TGTGCCAGCAATCTAGTAGGACAGGGGCCCCGCGGCTATGGCTACACCTTC.

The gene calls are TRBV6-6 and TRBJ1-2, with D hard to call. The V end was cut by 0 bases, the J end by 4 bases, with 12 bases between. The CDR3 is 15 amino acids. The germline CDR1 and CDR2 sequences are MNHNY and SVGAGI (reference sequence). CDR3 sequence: CASSYSSRPLYGYTF. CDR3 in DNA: TGTGCCAGCAGTTACTCCTCACGGCCACTCTATGGCTACACCTTC.

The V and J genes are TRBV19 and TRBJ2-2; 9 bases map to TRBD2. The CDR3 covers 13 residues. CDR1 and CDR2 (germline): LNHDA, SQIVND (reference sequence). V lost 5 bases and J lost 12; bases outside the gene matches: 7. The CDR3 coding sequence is TGTGCCAGTAGTCCTAGCGGGAAAGGGCAGCTGTTTTTT. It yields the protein CASSPSGKGQLFF.

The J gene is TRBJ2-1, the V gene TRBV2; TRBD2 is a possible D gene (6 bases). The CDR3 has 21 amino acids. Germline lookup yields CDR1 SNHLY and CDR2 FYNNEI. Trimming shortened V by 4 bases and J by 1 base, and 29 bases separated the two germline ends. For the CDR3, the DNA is TGTGCCAGCAGTGTTGCGGCGGGGCAGGGTATCCTAGCGCGATCCTACAATGAGCAGTTCTTC. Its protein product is CASSVAAGQGILARSYNEQFF.

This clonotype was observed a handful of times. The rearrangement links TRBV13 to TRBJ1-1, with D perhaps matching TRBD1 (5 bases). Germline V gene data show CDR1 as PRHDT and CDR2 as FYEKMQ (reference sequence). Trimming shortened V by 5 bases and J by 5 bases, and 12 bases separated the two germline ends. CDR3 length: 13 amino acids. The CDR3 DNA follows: TGTGCCAGCAGCGGGCAGCGGGGGACTGAAGCTTTCTTT. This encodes CASSGQRGTEAFF. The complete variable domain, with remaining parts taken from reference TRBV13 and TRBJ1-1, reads AAGVIQSPRHLIKEKRETATLKCYPIPRHDTVYWYQQGPGQDPQFLISFYEKMQSDKGSIPDRFSAQQFSDYHSELNMSSLELGDSALYFCASSGQRGTEAFFGQGTRLTVV.

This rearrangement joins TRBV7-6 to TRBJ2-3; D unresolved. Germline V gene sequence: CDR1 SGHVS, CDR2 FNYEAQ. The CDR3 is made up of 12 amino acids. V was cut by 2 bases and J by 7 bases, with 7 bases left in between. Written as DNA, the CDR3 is TGTGCCAGCAGCTTAAGCGTAAATACGCAGTATTTT. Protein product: CASSLSVNTQYF.